The rows below give T cell receptor beta chains drawn from one sample of a study of blood T cell repertoires in COVID-19. Only in-frame clones appear in the TCRdb table, and some are missing; sequencing was by immunoSEQ multiplex PCR. Of around 70,000 clones in the sample, about four fifths were seen once. Sequencing was done on a sample of peripheral blood. The origin of the receptors is a man in his 70s with acute or convalescent COVID-19. CDR3s include the opening cysteine and the closing phenylalanine or tryptophan. The order of the fields is V gene, clone size, CDR3 length, J gene, D gene, CDR3 DNA, CDR3 protein. D genes are given only for firm matches. Clone size is not always given. Where it is, it says once, few, many or a class for expanded clones.

>TRBV18|.|14|TRBJ1-2|.
TGTGCCAGCTCACCAGAGGGAGCTAACTATGGCTACACCTTC
CASSPEGANYGYTF
>TRBV28|.|14|TRBJ1-2|.
TGTGCCAGCAACCCCCCCGGGACAATCTATGGCTACACCTTC
CASNPPGTIYGYTF
>TRBV24-1|.|15|TRBJ2-3|TRBD1
TGTGCCACCAGTGATACCGGACAGGGTACAGATACGCAGTATTTT
CATSDTGQGTDTQYF
>TRBV2|.|16|TRBJ2-1|TRBD2
TGTGCCAGCAGTGAAGCGCGGCTAGCGGGCTACAATGAGCAGTTCTTC
CASSEARLAGYNEQFF
>TRBV5-6|.|16|TRBJ1-2|TRBD1
TGTGCCAGCAGCTTTGGGACAGGGGGCACGGGCTATGGCTACACCTTC
CASSFGTGGTGYGYTF
>TRBV19|.|19|TRBJ2-1|TRBD2
TGTGCCAGTAGTAGGACAGGGACTAGCGACCTATCTCCCTACAATGAGCAGTTCTTC
CASSRTGTSDLSPYNEQFF
>TRBV9|few|13|TRBJ1-1|.
TGTGCCAGCAGCACTTTTCCGGGGGCTGAAGCTTTCTTT
CASSTFPGAEAFF
>TRBV7-8|.|14|TRBJ1-3|TRBD1
TGTGCCAGCAGCCCCGGGACAGCGGGAAACACCATATATTTT
CASSPGTAGNTIYF
>TRBV7-2|.|15|TRBJ1-6|.
TGTGCCAGCAGCGGGTTTGCACTAACTAATTCACCCCTCCACTTT
CASSGFALTNSPLHF
>TRBV2|.|15|TRBJ1-2|TRBD1
TGTGCCAGCAGTGCTGGACAGGAAACTAACTATGGCTACACCTTC
CASSAGQETNYGYTF
>TRBV7-3|.|15|TRBJ2-7|TRBD1
TGTGCCAGCAGCTCCGACGGGACAGGGTATCGGGAGCAGTACTTC
CASSSDGTGYREQYF
>TRBV27|.|15|TRBJ1-1|.
TGTGCCAGCAGGAGCGGCCGGCTCCAGAACACTGAAGCTTTCTTT
CASRSGRLQNTEAFF
>TRBV7-3|.|13|TRBJ1-1|.
TGTGCCAGCAGCTTAACTCAGGACACTGAAGCTTTCTTT
CASSLTQDTEAFF
>TRBV7-9|.|15|TRBJ2-1|TRBD2
TGTGCCAGCAGCCGTCTAGCGGGAGGGCACAATGAGCAGTTCTTC
CASSRLAGGHNEQFF
>TRBV19|.|10|TRBJ2-2|.
TGTGCCAGCCATGCCGGGGAGCTGTTTTTT
CASHAGELFF
>TRBV6-2/TRBV6-3|.|17|TRBJ2-3|TRBD2
TGTGCCAGCAGTTACCTCGGACTAGCGGGAGTCACAGATACGCAGTATTTT
CASSYLGLAGVTDTQYF
>TRBV19|few|15|TRBJ2-1|.
TGTGCCAGTAGTATATCCTTAGCCGGAGGGCCTCCTCAGTTCTTC
CASSISLAGGPPQFF
>TRBV14|.|13|TRBJ2-5|.
TGTGCCAGCAGCCAAGAATGCGAAGAGACCCAGTACTTC
CASSQECEETQYF
>TRBV6-6|few|16|TRBJ2-7|TRBD2
TGTGCCAGCAGTTACGGCAGAGCGGAGCGGGATTACGAGCAGTACTTC
CASSYGRAERDYEQYF
>TRBV5-1|.|14|TRBJ1-4|TRBD1
TGCGCCAGCGGACAGGGGGCAGCTAATGAAAAACTGTTTTTT
CASGQGAANEKLFF
>TRBV15|.|14|TRBJ2-5|.
TGTGCCACCAGCAGAACCTCGCAGCAAGAGACCCAGTACTTC
CATSRTSQQETQYF
>TRBV7-8|.|17|TRBJ2-7|TRBD2
TGTGCCAGCAGCCCCTTCGGACTAGCGGACTCAACCTACGAGCAGTACTTC
CASSPFGLADSTYEQYF
>TRBV10-3|.|13|TRBJ2-2|.
TGTGCCACCCTCTTAGCGCCCCCCGGGGAGCTGTTTTTT
CATLLAPPGELFF
>TRBV28|.|14|TRBJ1-6|TRBD1
TGTGCCAGCAGCGCAGGGGGCGGAAGTTCACCCCTCCACTTT
CASSAGGGSSPLHF
>TRBV6-6|.|14|TRBJ1-4|TRBD1
TGTGCCAGCAATATACAGGGGGCGAGTGAAAAACTGTTTTTT
CASNIQGASEKLFF
>TRBV27|few|16|TRBJ2-3|TRBD1
TGTGCCAGCAGGGCCGAGATGGACAGGGGGCTTCATACGCAGTATTTT
CASRAEMDRGLHTQYF
>TRBV7-9|.|16|TRBJ1-1|.
TGTGCCAGCAGCCGGGCCGGGGAGGCCATGAACACTGAAGCTTTCTTT
CASSRAGEAMNTEAFF
>TRBV4-1|once|17|TRBJ2-5|TRBD2
TGCGCCAGCAGCCAAGAGGGGGGCGGGAGGGCTTCAGAGACCCAGTACTTC
CASSQEGGGRASETQYF